This T cell receptor (beta chain) was retrieved from a study of T cell clonotyping in hematopoietic cell transplantation. Background on the study: Pretransplant recipient samples were taken after cytoreduction. General study results and limits: After transplant, recipient diversity fell while pathologically expanded clonotypes grew through day 180. Without cell sorting, CD4 versus CD8 contributions remain unresolved.

Between the trimmed V and J ends, which lost 6 bases and 8 bases, there was a span of 22 bases. The CDR3 consists of 16 residues. Germline loops: CDR1 MDHEN, CDR2 SYDVKM. The repertoire was sequenced with immunoSEQ multiplex PCR; TCRdb's copy has only in-frame clones and lacks some. In the table there are around 80,000 clones, 96% of which are singletons. Regarding time point: recipient sample about 28 days before transplant, after cytoreduction. Recipients were bled about 28 days pretransplant and at posttransplant days 30, 100, 180. Of note for this clone: The antigen is unknown.

The sequencing used peripheral blood mononuclear cells, collected before stem cell transplant. The chain employs TRBV28 and TRBJ1-4, with unresolved D. This clonotype was obtained from a woman aged 50 to 60 with acute myeloid leukemia. Some clones in this sample may be carry-over from other donors' samples. CDR3 amino acids: CASSRLWRNSGEKLFF. CDR3 sequence (DNA): TGTGCCAGCAGCCGCCTGTGGAGAAACTCGGGCGAAAAACTGTTTTTT.